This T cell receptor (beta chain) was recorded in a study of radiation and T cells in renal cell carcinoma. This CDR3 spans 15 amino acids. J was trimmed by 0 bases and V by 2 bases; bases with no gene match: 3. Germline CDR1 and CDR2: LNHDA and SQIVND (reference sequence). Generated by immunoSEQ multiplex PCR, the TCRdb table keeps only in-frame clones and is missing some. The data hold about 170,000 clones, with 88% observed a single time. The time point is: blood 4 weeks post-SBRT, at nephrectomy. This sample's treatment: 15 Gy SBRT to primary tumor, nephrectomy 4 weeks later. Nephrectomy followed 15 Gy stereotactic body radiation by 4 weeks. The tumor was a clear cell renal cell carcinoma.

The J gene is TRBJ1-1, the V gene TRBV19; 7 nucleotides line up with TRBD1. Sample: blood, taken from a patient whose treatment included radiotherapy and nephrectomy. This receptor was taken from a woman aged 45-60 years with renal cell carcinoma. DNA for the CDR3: TGTGCCAGTAGTATAAAGGGACAGATGAACACTGAAGCTTTCTTT. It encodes CASSIKGQMNTEAFF.